One and the same sample provided the 19 T cell receptor beta chains below, sequenced in a study of cytomegalovirus exposure and HLA in healthy donors. Use of 60 Vbeta and 13 Jbeta primers characterized the PCR. Libraries were prepared by immunoSEQ multiplex PCR; TCRdb keeps only in-frame clonotypes and omits some of them. The data include some 110,000 clones; the top ten clones carry about 2.3%. The sample consisted of PBMCs. The receptors were gathered from a man aged 40-49 years in good health and CMV-seronegative.

The chain couples TRBV7-9 to TRBJ2-7, with no clear D. V was shortened by 7 bases and J by 6 bases, with 10 bases between the two germline ends. Germline values: CDR1 SEHNR, CDR2 FQNEAQ (reference sequence). This CDR3 region has 11 residues. CDR3: CASTPAVEQYF. The CDR3 bases are TGTGCCAGCACCCCTGCGGTCGAGCAGTACTTC.

V and J are TRBV10-3 and TRBJ2-2; 7 bases are a match to TRBD1. This CDR3 spans 15 amino acids. Losses at the gene ends were 6 bases for V and 6 bases for J; bases not matched to a gene: 10. CDR1 and CDR2 (germline): ENHRY, SYGVKD. This CDR3 is CAIRADRPGAGELFF. For the CDR3, the DNA is TGTGCCATCAGGGCGGACAGGCCCGGAGCCGGGGAGCTGTTTTTT.

This sequence joins TRBV5-4 and TRBJ2-3, with 11 bases fitting TRBD2. Trimming removed 10 bases from V and 0 bases from J; junction bases left unmatched: 4. The CDR3 extends over 14 amino acids. The V gene's germline CDR1 is SGHNT and CDR2 YYREEE (reference sequence). As DNA, the CDR3 is TGTGCCGGAGGGACTAGCGGCAGCACAGATACGCAGTATTTT. It translates to CAGGTSGSTDTQYF.

V is TRBV19 and J is TRBJ2-2; 12 bases align to TRBD2. CDR3 length: 17 residues. V trimming: 6 bases; J trimming: 5 bases; junction bases outside the gene matches: 10. Per germline, CDR1 LNHDA and CDR2 SQIVND (reference sequence). The CDR3 spells CASSDTGLAGLTGELFF. The CDR3 DNA is TGTGCCAGTAGCGACACGGGACTAGCGGGCCTAACCGGGGAGCTGTTTTTT.

The V call is TRBV21-1, the J call TRBJ1-5; TRBD1 is taken as the D call from the table, unchecked against the DNA. TRBV21-1 represents a pseudogene. This CDR3 region has 19 residues. The CDR3 DNA sequence: TGTGCCAGCAGCAAAACGGGACACAGGGTGGGATATAGCAATCAGCCCCAGCATTTT. Its translation is CASSKTGHRVGYSNQPQHF.

This chain joins TRBV11-2 and TRBJ2-3; D remains ambiguous. Trimming left V 1 base short and J 2 bases short, with 7 bases between. Looked up from germline, CDR1 is SGHAT and CDR2 is FQNNGV. This CDR3 spans 14 amino acids. The CDR3 DNA sequence: TGTGCCAGCAGCTTAGGGCAGGTCACAGATACGCAGTATTTT. It is translated as CASSLGQVTDTQYF.

The chain joins TRBV5-1 to TRBJ1-2; 8 bases are a match to TRBD1. The CDR3 runs to 14 residues. V dropped 4 bases and J dropped 5; count of bases not matched to a gene: 7. CDR1 SGHRS and CDR2 YFSETQ come from the germline V gene. CDR3 in amino acids: CASSTGTGIYGYTF. The CDR3 DNA is TGCGCCAGCAGCACCGGGACAGGAATATATGGCTACACCTTC.

The CDR3 spells CASSKAISDSNIQYF. In DNA, the CDR3 is TGTGCCAGCTCCAAAGCAATCAGCGACTCCAACATTCAGTACTTC. The chain couples TRBV5-5 to TRBJ2-4; no firm D call. Germline V lookup: CDR1 SGHKS, CDR2 YYEKEE (reference sequence). V lost 7 bases to trimming and J lost 7 bases, with 21 bases between them. CDR3 length: 15 amino acids.

V and J are TRBV7-6 and TRBJ1-1; TRBD1 might be the D (6 bases). There are 14 residues in the CDR3. From germline, CDR1 is SGHVS and CDR2 FNYEAQ. The V gene lost 2 bases and the J gene lost 4 bases, with 11 bases spanning the gap. CDR3 nucleotide sequence: TGTGCCAGCAGCTTATACAGGGCGAGCACTGAAGCTTTCTTT. Translated: CASSLYRASTEAFF.

V gene TRBV19 combines with J gene TRBJ1-1, with D unresolved. The CDR3 loop spans 15 amino acids. The V gene's germline CDR1 is LNHDA and CDR2 SQIVND (reference sequence). Trimming removed 3 bases from V and 0 bases from J, with 11 bases in between. In nucleotides, the CDR3 is TGTGCCAGTAGTATTCGGAACAGCTTGAACACTGAAGCTTTCTTT. Protein product: CASSIRNSLNTEAFF.

The chain has TRBV6-1 and TRBJ2-5; the match to TRBD1 covers 8 bases. The J call is uncertain, as TRBJ2-7 better fits the DNA end. The germline gives CDR1 MNHNS, CDR2 SASEGT. The CDR3 sequence is 13 residues long. CDR3 in amino acids: CASRLQGAYEQYF. In nucleotides, the CDR3 is TGTGCCAGCAGGCTACAGGGGGCCTACGAGCAGTACTTC.

The V gene is TRBV5-1, the J gene TRBJ2-2; a weak D match, TRBD2 (5 bases). This CDR3 comprises 14 residues. Germline loops: CDR1 SGHRS, CDR2 YFSETQ. V dropped 0 bases and J dropped 4 bases, with 7 bases sitting between them. The CDR3 bases are TGCGCCAGCAGCTTGGAGCGGACCACCGGGGAGCTGTTTTTT. Protein product: CASSLERTTGELFF.

The chain is built from TRBV9 and TRBJ1-3, with D maybe TRBD1 (5 bases). The CDR3 is 14 residues long. V shed 4 bases and J shed 2 bases, with 10 bases lying between them. Germline CDR1 and CDR2: SGDLS and YYNGEE. The CDR3 sequence: CASSSPGTGNTIYF. DNA of the CDR3: TGTGCCAGCAGCTCCCCAGGGACTGGAAACACCATATATTTT.

The V call is TRBV19, the J call TRBJ2-7; 7 bases match TRBD1. This CDR3 region has 16 residues. With V trimmed by 4 bases and J by 0 bases, 9 bases remained unmatched. CDR1 is LNHDA and CDR2 is SQIVND in the germline V gene (reference sequence). CDR3 sequence: CASSKTGVRASYEQYF. Here the CDR3 DNA reads TGTGCCAGTAGTAAAACAGGGGTTCGGGCCTCCTACGAGCAGTACTTC.

This rearrangement joins TRBV4-2 to TRBJ2-1, with TRBD2 identical over 8 bases. The V and J ends lost 4 bases and 3 bases, in that order; junction bases with no gene match: 5. The CDR3 covers 15 residues. The germline CDR1 and CDR2 sequences are LGHNA and YNFKEQ. The CDR3 DNA reads as TGTGCCAGCAGCCCACTAGCGGCCTTCTACAATGAGCAGTTCTTC. Protein sequence: CASSPLAAFYNEQFF.

The chain combines TRBV5-1 with TRBJ2-3, with TRBD1 identical over 8 bases. The CDR3 runs to 16 residues. CDR1 is SGHRS and CDR2 is YFSETQ in the germline V gene. V lost 4 bases, J lost 3 bases, and 10 bases stayed unmatched. The CDR3 is CASSGTGFGGTDTQYF. The CDR3 DNA follows: TGCGCCAGCAGCGGGACAGGATTTGGAGGGACAGATACGCAGTATTTT. The full variable domain, its missing parts supplied by reference TRBV5-1 and TRBJ2-3, is KAGVTQTPRYLIKTRGQQVTLSCSPISGHRSVSWYQQTPGQGLQFLFEYFSETQRNKGNFPGRFSGRQFSNSRSEMNVSTLELGDSALYLCASSGTGFGGTDTQYFGPGTRLTVL.

The chain joins TRBV9 to TRBJ2-7, with TRBD2 matching 11 bases. The CDR3 is 16 residues long. CDR1 SGDLS and CDR2 YYNGEE come from the germline V gene. Germline trimming cut 4 bases from V and 4 bases from J; bases unmatched to any gene: 10. Written as DNA, the CDR3 is TGTGCCAGCAGCCTTGCAAGGGCTAGCGGGGGGTACGAGCAGTACTTC. It specifies CASSLARASGGYEQYF. The full variable domain, rest sourced from reference TRBV9 and TRBJ2-7, is DSGVTQTPKHLITATGQRVTLRCSPRSGDLSVYWYQQSLDQGLQFLIQYYNGEERAKGNILERFSAQQFPDLHSELNLSSLELGDSALYFCASSLARASGGYEQYFGPGTRLTVT.

The chain has TRBV7-9 and TRBJ1-2; possibly TRBD1 for D (6 bases). Trimming shortened V by 3 bases and J by 11 bases, and 13 bases separated the two germline ends. CDR1 SEHNR and CDR2 FQNEAQ come from the germline V gene (reference sequence). The CDR3 spans 12 residues. CDR3: CASSLPGQEYTF. The CDR3 DNA reads TGTGCCAGCAGCTTGCCGGGACAAGAATACACCTTC.

The rearrangement joins TRBV4-3 to TRBJ2-5; 12 bases are a match to TRBD2. The DNA end is a closer match to TRBJ2-7, so the J assignment may be wrong. Germline values: CDR1 LGHNA, CDR2 YSLEER. The CDR3 runs to 15 residues. The DNA of the CDR3 is TGCGCCAGCAGCCGAGGGACTAGCGGGTTCTACGAGCAGTACTTC. This codes for CASSRGTSGFYEQYF.